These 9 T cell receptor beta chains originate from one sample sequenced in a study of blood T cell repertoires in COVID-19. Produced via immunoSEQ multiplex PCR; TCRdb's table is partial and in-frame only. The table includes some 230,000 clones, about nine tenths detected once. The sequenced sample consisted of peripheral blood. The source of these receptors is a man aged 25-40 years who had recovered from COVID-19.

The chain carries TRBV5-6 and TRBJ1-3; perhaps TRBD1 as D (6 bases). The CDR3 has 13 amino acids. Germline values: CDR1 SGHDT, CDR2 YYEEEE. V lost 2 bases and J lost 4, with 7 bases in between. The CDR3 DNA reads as TGTGCCAGCAGCTTAGGGACAGGAAACACCATATATTTT. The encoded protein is CASSLGTGNTIYF.

The CDR3 sequence is CASSFKGGYTF. Here the CDR3 DNA reads TGTGCCAGCAGTTTTAAGGGGGGCTACACCTTC. J is TRBJ1-2 and V is TRBV12-3 or TRBV12-4; D perhaps matches TRBD1 (5 bases). The CDR3 sequence is 11 residues long. V dropped 3 bases and J dropped 8 bases, with 7 bases sitting between them.

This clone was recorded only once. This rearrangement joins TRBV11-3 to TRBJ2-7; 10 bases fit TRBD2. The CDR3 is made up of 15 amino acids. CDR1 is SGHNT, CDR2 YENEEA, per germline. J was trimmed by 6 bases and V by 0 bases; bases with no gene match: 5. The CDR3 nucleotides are TGTGCCAGCAGCTTAGAAGGGACTAGCGTCTCCGAGCAGTACTTC. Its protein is CASSLEGTSVSEQYF.

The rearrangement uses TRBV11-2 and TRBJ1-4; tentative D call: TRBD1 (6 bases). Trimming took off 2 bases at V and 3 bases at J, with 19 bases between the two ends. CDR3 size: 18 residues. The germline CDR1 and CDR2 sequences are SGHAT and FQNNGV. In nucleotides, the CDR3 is TGTGCCAGCAGCTTATGGGGACACCAACCTGCAGCTAATGAAAAACTGTTTTTT. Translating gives CASSLWGHQPAANEKLFF.

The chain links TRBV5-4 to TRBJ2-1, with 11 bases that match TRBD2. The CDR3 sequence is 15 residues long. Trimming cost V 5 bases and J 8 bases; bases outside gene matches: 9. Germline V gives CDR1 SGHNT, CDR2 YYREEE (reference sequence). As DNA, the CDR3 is TGTGCCAGCAGTTCCGGACTAGCGGGCGGTTATGAGCAGTTCTTC. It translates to CASSSGLAGGYEQFF.

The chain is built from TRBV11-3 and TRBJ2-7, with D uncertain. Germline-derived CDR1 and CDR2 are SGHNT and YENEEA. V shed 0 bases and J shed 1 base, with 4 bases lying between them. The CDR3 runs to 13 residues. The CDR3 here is CASSLDTSYEQYF. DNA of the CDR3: TGTGCCAGCAGCTTAGATACTTCCTACGAGCAGTACTTC.

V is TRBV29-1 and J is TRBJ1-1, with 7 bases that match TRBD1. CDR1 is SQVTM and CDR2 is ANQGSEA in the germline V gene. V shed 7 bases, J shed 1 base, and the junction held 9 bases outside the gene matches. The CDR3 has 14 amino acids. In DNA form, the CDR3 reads TGCAGCGCCATCGAGGGGGCGCGGAACACTGAAGCTTTCTTT. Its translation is CSAIEGARNTEAFF.

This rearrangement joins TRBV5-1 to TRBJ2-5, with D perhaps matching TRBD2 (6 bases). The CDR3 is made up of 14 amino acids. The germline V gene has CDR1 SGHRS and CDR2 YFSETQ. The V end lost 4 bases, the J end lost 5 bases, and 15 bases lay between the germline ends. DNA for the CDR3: TGCGCCAGCAGCCCGGGACTTCTGAGGGAGACCCAGTACTTC. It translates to CASSPGLLRETQYF.

This chain's CDR3 is CASSEATGVYTDTQYF. CDR3 nucleotide sequence: TGTGCCAGCAGTGAAGCCACTGGAGTGTACACAGATACGCAGTATTTT. The chain combines TRBV6-1 with TRBJ2-3; D remains unclear. This CDR3 is 16 amino acids long. Trimming took off 0 bases at V and 2 bases at J, with 12 bases between the two ends. The germline V gene encodes CDR1 MNHNS and CDR2 SASEGT.